Presented here are 14 T cell receptor beta chains from one specimen sequenced in a study of cytomegalovirus exposure and HLA in healthy donors. Primers: 60 Vbeta forward and 13 Jbeta reverse. Clones were sequenced by immunoSEQ multiplex PCR, and TCRdb holds only the in-frame ones, with some missing. The sample includes about 120,000 clones, approximately 80% of them seen just once. Sequencing was carried out using PBMCs. The origin of the receptors is a woman aged 35 to 49 in good health and CMV-seropositive.

The rearrangement links TRBV6-5 to TRBJ2-7; TRBD1 matches 8 bases. CDR1 is MNHEY, CDR2 SVGAGI, per germline. Trimming at V came to 5 bases and at J to 4 bases, leaving 4 bases not matched to a gene. This CDR3 spans 13 amino acids. The CDR3 DNA follows: TGTGCCAGCAGTCGGACAGGGATGTACGAGCAGTACTTC. Its protein product is CASSRTGMYEQYF.

In this sample, this clone turned up once. This chain links TRBV19 with TRBJ1-2; D is unclear. CDR3 size: 14 residues. Germline V gene lookup returns CDR1 LNHDA and CDR2 SQIVND (reference sequence). The V and J ends lost 3 bases and 4 bases respectively, with 12 bases between them. In DNA form, the CDR3 reads TGTGCCAGTAGTATGGTTGAGGTTGGCTATGGCTACACCTTC. Its translation: CASSMVEVGYGYTF. The whole variable domain, filled in from reference TRBV19 and TRBJ1-2, reads DGGITQSPKYLFRKEGQNVTLSCEQNLNHDAMYWYRQDPGQGLRLIYYSQIVNDFQKGDIAEGYSVSREKKESFPLTVTSAQKNPTAFYLCASSMVEVGYGYTFGSGTRLTVV.

This clone has a single count. This chain connects TRBV19 to TRBJ1-2; 7 nucleotides agree with TRBD1. CDR1 LNHDA and CDR2 SQIVND come from the germline V gene (reference sequence). There are 13 residues in the CDR3. The J segment lost 7 bases and the V segment lost 7 bases, leaving 9 bases of the junction unmatched. This CDR3 reads CASKEGGRFGYTF. CDR3 DNA: TGTGCCAGTAAAGAAGGGGGCAGGTTTGGCTACACCTTC.

The chain combines TRBV10-2 with TRBJ2-7; 7 bases line up with TRBD2. With 9 bases clipped from V and 2 bases from J, the junction kept 7 bases outside the gene matches. Germline CDR1 reads WSHSY; CDR2 reads SAAADI. This CDR3 is 13 amino acids long. This chain's CDR3 is CASREGGTYEQYF. The DNA for the CDR3 is TGCGCCAGTAGGGAGGGAGGGACCTACGAGCAGTACTTC.

Concerning this clone itself: The junction departs from the called germline gene at one end, perhaps through a read error. The chain joins TRBV14 to TRBJ1-1; possible D gene TRBD1, 5 bases. The germline V gene has CDR1 SGHDN and CDR2 FVKESK. The CDR3 consists of 16 residues. The CDR3 sequence: CASSEEGRGLNTEAFF. CDR3 DNA: TGTGCCAGCAGCGAAGAAGGGCGGGGCCTGAACACTGAAGCTTTCTTT.

The chain employs TRBV4-2 and TRBJ2-5, with TRBD2 identical over 10 bases. Germline CDR1 reads LGHNA; CDR2 reads YNFKEQ. Unmatched junction bases numbered 5, after V lost 0 bases and J lost 4 bases. The CDR3 has 16 residues. This CDR3 is CASSQDEASGRETQYF. For the CDR3, the DNA is TGTGCCAGCAGCCAAGATGAAGCTAGCGGGAGAGAGACCCAGTACTTC.

The chain couples TRBV5-1 to TRBJ1-2; 11 bases map to TRBD1. Germline CDR1 reads SGHRS; CDR2 reads YFSETQ. Trimming cost V 4 bases and J 6 bases; bases outside gene matches: 5. The CDR3 is 14 amino acids. This chain's CDR3 is CASSPGQGADGYTF. CDR3 coding DNA: TGCGCCAGCAGCCCAGGACAGGGGGCGGATGGCTACACCTTC.

V gene TRBV5-1 combines with J gene TRBJ2-5; 7 positions agree with TRBD1. The end of the DNA fits TRBJ2-7 better, so the J call may be wrong. The CDR3 loop spans 17 amino acids. Germline-derived CDR1 and CDR2 are SGHRS and YFSETQ. CDR3 DNA sequence: TGCGCCAGCAGCTTGGCCCGTCGACAGGGAGTCTCCTACGAGCAGTACTTC. Protein: CASSLARRQGVSYEQYF.

V gene TRBV27 combines with J gene TRBJ2-7; 7 bases align to TRBD1. V gave up 5 bases and J gave up 6 bases; unmatched junction bases: 4. CDR3 length: 12 amino acids. The germline CDR1 and CDR2 sequences are MNHEY and SMNVEV (reference sequence). Here the CDR3 DNA reads TGTGCCAGCAGTCTGACAGGGACCGAGCAGTACTTC. Its translation: CASSLTGTEQYF.

The chain carries TRBV10-3 and TRBJ1-1, with D possibly being TRBD1 (5 bases). The V and J ends lost 0 bases and 4 bases respectively, with 15 bases between them. This CDR3 spans 16 amino acids. Germline V gene sequence: CDR1 ENHRY, CDR2 SYGVKD. The CDR3 nucleotides are TGTGCCATCAGTGAGTCAGTTTCCCGTCAGGGCACTGAAGCTTTCTTT. Its protein is CAISESVSRQGTEAFF.

This chain links TRBV7-8 with TRBJ2-7, with D maybe TRBD1 (5 bases). V lost 6 bases to trimming and J lost 0 bases, with 15 bases between them. The CDR3 extends over 15 amino acids. CDR1 is SGHVS and CDR2 is FQNEAQ in the germline V gene. CDR3 in DNA: TGTGCCAGCAGACCCGACAGATTAAGCTCCTACGAGCAGTACTTC. Translating it yields CASRPDRLSSYEQYF.

The chain recombines TRBV6-1 with TRBJ1-1, with D hard to call. This CDR3 comprises 14 residues. V gave up 2 bases and J gave up 10 bases, with 17 bases separating them. CDR1 and CDR2 from the germline V gene are MNHNS and SASEGT. CDR3 sequence: CASSEKGGVGGAFF. CDR3 DNA sequence: TGTGCCAGCAGTGAAAAGGGCGGAGTCGGAGGAGCTTTCTTT.

The chain links TRBV4-1 to TRBJ1-3, with D perhaps matching TRBD1 (6 bases). The V end was cut by 5 bases, the J end by 4 bases, with 18 bases between. Germline CDR1 MGHRA, CDR2 YSYEKL. The CDR3 is made up of 16 amino acids. CDR3 protein: CASSAGVSTEGNTIYF. In DNA form, the CDR3 reads TGCGCCAGCAGCGCAGGGGTCAGCACGGAAGGAAACACCATATATTTT.

This chain joins TRBV1 and TRBJ2-3; TRBD1, the table's D call, was not compared with the DNA. TRBV1 is labeled a pseudogene. This CDR3 spans 15 amino acids. The CDR3: CTSSRDRDLTDTQYF. The DNA for the CDR3 is TGCACCAGCAGCCGCGACAGGGATCTCACAGATACGCAGTATTTT.